This TCR beta chain was sequenced during a study of identical twins. TCRdb re-analysed the 5' RACE reads in MiXCR, keeping a single row per CDR3 protein. The sample has approximately 260,000 distinct CDR3 sequences; over 11% are singletons. The V segment lost 0 bases and the J segment 0 bases; nucleotides outside the gene matches: 8. The CDR3 is 19 amino acids. This chain connects TRBV12-3 or TRBV12-4 to TRBJ2-1; 10 nucleotides agree with TRBD2. The sequencing input was memory (CD45RO+) T cells sorted from blood. This receptor was obtained from a young woman in good health. The CDR3 protein is CASSLAGTSASSSYNEQFF. DNA of the CDR3: TGTGCCAGCAGTTTAGCCGGGACTAGCGCCAGCAGCTCCTACAATGAGCAGTTCTTC.